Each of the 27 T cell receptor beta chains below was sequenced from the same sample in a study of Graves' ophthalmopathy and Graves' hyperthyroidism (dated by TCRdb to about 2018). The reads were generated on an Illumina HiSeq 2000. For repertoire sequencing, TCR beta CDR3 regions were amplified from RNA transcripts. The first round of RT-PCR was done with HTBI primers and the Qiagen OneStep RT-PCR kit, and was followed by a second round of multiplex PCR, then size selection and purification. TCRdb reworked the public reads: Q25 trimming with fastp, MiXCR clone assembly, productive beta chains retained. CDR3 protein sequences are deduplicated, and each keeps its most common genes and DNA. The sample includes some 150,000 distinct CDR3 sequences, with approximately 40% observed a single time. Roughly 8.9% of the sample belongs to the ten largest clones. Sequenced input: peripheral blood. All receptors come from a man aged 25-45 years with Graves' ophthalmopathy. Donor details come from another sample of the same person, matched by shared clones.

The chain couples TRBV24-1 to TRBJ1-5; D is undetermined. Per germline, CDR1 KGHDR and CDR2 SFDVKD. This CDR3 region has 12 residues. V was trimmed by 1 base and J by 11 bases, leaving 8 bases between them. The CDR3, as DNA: TGTGCCACCAGTGATTTCGTGGGATCCCAGCATTTT. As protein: CATSDFVGSQHF.

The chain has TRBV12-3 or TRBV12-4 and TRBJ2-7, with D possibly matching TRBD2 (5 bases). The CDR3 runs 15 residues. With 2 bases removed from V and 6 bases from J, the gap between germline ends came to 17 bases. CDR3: CASSLLLASGGEQYF. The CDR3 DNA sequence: TGTGCCAGCAGTTTACTCCTAGCAAGTGGAGGCGAGCAGTACTTC.

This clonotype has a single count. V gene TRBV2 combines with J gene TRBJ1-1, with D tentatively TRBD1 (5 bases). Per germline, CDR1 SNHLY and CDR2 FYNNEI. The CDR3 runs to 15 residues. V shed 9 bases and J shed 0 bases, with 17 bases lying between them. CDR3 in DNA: TGTGCCAGGATAAAAAAGAGGGGCATGAACACTGAAGCTTTCTTT. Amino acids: CARIKKRGMNTEAFF.

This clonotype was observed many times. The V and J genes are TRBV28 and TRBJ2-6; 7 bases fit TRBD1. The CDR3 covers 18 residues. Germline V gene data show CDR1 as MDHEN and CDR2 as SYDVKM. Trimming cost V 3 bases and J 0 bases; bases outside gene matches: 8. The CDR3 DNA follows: TGTGCCAGCAGTTTTCGGCTGGGACAGAGCTCTGGGGCCAACGTCCTGACTTTC. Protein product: CASSFRLGQSSGANVLTF.

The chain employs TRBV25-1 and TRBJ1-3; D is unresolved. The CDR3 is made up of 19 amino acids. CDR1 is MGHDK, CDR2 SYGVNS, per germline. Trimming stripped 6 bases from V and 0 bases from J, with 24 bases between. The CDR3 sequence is CASSLVVPDRRYSGNTIYF. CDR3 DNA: TGTGCCAGCAGCTTAGTCGTCCCGGACCGACGTTACTCTGGAAACACCATATATTTT.

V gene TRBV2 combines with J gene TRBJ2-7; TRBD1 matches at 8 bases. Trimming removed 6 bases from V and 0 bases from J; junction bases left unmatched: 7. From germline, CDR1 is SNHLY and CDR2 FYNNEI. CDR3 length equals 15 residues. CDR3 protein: CASSDWTGSSYEQYF. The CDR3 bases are TGTGCCAGCAGCGACTGGACAGGGAGCTCCTACGAGCAGTACTTC. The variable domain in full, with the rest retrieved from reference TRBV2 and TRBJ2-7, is EPEVTQTPSHQVTQMGQEVILRCVPISNHLYFYWYRQILGQKVEFLVSFYNNEISEKSEIFDDQFSVERPDGSNFTLKIRSTKLEDSAMYFCASSDWTGSSYEQYFGPGTRLTVT.

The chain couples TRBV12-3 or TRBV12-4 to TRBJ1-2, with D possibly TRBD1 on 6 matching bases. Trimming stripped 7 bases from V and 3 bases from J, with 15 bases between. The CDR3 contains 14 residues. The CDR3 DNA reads TGTGCCAGCAAGCCCCAACAGGGAGACTATGGCTACACCTTC. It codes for CASKPQQGDYGYTF.

The CDR3 region has the DNA TGTGCCACCAGCAGAGATCGGCAAGCGGGAGCAGCAAGCCAAGAGACCCAGTACTTC. Translated, it gives CATSRDRQAGAASQETQYF. The rearrangement uses TRBV15 and TRBJ2-5, with 8 bases identical to TRBD2. The V gene end was trimmed by 0 bases and the J gene end by 1 base; junction bases not matched to a gene: 13. CDR1 and CDR2 from the germline V gene are LNHNV and YYDKDF (reference sequence). The CDR3 is 19 residues long.

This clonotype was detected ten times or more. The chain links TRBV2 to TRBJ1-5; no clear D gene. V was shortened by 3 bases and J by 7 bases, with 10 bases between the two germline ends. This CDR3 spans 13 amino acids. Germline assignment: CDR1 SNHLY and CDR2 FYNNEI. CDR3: CASSESAGQPQHF. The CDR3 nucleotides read TGTGCCAGCAGTGAGTCGGCAGGACAGCCCCAGCATTTT.

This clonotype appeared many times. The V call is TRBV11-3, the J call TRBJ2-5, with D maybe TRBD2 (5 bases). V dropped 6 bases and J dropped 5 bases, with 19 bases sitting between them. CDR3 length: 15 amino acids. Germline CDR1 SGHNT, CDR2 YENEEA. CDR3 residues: CASRPFGELGETQYF. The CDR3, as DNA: TGTGCCAGCAGGCCATTTGGGGAGCTTGGGGAGACCCAGTACTTC. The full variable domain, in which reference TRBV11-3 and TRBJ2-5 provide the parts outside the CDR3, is EAGVVQSPRYKIIEKKQPVAFWCNPISGHNTLYWYLQNLGQGPELLIRYENEEAVDDSQLPKDRFSAERLKGVDSTLKIQPAELGDSAVYLCASRPFGELGETQYFGPGTRLLVL.

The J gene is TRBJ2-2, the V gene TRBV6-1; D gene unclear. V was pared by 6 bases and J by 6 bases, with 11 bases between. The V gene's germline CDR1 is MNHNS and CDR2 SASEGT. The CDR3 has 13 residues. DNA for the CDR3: TGTGCCAGCAGGGAGCTGGGTCCCGGGGAGCTGTTTTTT. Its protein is CASRELGPGELFF.

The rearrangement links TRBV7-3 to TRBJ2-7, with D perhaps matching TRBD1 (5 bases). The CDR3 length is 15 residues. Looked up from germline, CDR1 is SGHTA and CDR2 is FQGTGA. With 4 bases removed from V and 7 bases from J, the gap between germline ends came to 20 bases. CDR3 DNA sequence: TGTGCCAGCAGCTCCAAACCTCTCAATAAGGGGGAGCAGTACTTC. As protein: CASSSKPLNKGEQYF.

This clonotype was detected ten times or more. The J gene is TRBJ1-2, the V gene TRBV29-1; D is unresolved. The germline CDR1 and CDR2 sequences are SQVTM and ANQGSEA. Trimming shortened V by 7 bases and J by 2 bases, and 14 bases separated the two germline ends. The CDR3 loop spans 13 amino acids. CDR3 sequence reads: CSARTTANYGYTF. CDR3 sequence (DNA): TGCAGCGCCCGAACGACCGCCAACTATGGCTACACCTTC.

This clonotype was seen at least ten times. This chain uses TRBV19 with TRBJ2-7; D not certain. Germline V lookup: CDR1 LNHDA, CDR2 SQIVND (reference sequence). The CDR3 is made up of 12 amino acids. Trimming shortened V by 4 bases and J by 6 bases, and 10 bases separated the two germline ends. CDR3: CASSTDLGEQYF. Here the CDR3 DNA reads TGTGCCAGTAGTACAGATCTCGGCGAGCAGTACTTC.

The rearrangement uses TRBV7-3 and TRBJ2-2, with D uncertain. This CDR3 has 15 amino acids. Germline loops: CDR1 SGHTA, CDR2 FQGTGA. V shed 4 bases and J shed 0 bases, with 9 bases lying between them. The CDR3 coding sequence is TGTGCCAGCAGCTCACCCGATGCGAACACCGGGGAGCTGTTTTTT. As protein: CASSSPDANTGELFF.

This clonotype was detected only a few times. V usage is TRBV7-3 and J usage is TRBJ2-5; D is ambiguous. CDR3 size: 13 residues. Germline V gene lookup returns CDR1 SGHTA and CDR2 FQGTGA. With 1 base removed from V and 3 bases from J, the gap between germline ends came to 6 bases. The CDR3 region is CASSLRSKETQYF. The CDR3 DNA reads TGTGCCAGCAGCTTAAGGTCCAAAGAGACCCAGTACTTC.

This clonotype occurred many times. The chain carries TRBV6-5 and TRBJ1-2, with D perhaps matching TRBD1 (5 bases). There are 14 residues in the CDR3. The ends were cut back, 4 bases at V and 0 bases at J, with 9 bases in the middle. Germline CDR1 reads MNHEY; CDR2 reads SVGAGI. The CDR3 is CASSSGITNYGYTF. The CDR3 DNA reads TGTGCCAGCAGTTCAGGGATTACTAACTATGGCTACACCTTC.

The CDR3 sequence: CASSGPWGETQYF. The CDR3, as DNA: TGTGCCAGCAGCGGCCCGTGGGGGGAGACCCAGTACTTC. The rearrangement uses TRBV6-1 and TRBJ2-5; the D gene could be TRBD1 or TRBD2 (5 bases each). Germline V gives CDR1 MNHNS, CDR2 SASEGT. V gave up 6 bases and J gave up 5 bases, with 13 bases separating them. This CDR3 spans 13 amino acids.

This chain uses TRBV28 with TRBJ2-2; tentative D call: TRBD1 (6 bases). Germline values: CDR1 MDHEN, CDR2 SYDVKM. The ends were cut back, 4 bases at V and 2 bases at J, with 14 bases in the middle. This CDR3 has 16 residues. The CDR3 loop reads CASSYRVDPNTGELFF. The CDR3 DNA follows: TGTGCCAGCAGTTACAGGGTCGACCCTAACACCGGGGAGCTGTTTTTT.

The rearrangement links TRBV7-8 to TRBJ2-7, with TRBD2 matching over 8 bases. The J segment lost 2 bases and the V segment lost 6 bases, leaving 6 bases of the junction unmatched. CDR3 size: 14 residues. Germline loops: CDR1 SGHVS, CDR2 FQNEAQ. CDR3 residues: CASSFGTSTYEQYF. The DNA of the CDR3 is TGTGCCAGCAGTTTCGGGACTAGTACCTACGAGCAGTACTTC.

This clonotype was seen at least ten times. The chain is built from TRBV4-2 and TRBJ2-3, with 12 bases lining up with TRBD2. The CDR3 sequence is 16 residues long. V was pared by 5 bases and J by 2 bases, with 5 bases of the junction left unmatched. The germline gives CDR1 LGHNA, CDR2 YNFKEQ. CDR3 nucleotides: TGTGCCAGCAGCATCGGGACTAGCGGGTACACAGATACGCAGTATTTT. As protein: CASSIGTSGYTDTQYF.

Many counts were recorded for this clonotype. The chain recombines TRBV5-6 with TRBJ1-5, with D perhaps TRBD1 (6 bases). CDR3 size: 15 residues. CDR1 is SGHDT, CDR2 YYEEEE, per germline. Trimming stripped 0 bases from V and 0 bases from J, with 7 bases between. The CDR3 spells CASSLGQVSNQPQHF. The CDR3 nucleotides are TGTGCCAGCAGCTTGGGACAGGTTAGCAATCAGCCCCAGCATTTT.

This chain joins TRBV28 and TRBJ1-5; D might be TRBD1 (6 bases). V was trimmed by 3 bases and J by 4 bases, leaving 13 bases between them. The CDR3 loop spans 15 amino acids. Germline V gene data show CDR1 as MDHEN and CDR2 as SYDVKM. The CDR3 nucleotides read TGTGCCAGCAGTTTGGTCAGGGGTTGGAATCAGCCCCAGCATTTT. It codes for CASSLVRGWNQPQHF. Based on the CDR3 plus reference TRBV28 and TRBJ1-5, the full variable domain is DVKVTQSSRYLVKRTGEKVFLECVQDMDHENMFWYRQDPGLGLRLIYFSYDVKMKEKGDIPEGYSVSREKKERFSLILESASTNQTSMYLCASSLVRGWNQPQHFGDGTRLSIL.

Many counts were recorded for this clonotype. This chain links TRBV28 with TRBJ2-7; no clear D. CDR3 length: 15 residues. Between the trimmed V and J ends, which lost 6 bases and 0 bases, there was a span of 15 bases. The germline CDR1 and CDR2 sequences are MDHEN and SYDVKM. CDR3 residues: CASSTVGLSSYEQYF. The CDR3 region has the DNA TGTGCCAGCAGCACGGTAGGGCTATCCTCCTACGAGCAGTACTTC.

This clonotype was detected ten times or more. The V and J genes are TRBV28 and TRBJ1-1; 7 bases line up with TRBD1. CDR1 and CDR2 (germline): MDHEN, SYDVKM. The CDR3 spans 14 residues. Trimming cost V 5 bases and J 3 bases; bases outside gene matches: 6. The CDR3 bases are TGTGCCAGCAGTCCCAGGGGGAAGGACACTGAAGCTTTCTTT. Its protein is CASSPRGKDTEAFF.

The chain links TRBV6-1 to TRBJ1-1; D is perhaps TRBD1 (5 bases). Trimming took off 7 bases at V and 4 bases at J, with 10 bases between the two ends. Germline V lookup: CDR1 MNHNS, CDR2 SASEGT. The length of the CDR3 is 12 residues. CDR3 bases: TGTGCCAGCACGGGGCAGAGCACTGAAGCTTTCTTT. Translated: CASTGQSTEAFF.

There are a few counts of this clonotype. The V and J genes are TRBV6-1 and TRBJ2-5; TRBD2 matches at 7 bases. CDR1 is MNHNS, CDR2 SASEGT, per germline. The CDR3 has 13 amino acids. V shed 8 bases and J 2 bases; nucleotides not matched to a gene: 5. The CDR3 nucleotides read TGTGCCAGCTCCTGGGAGGGTCAAGAGACCCAGTACTTC. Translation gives CASSWEGQETQYF.